These 16 T cell receptor beta chains share one sample of origin, sequenced in a study of blood T cell repertoires in COVID-19 (dated by TCRdb to the early 2020s). Libraries were made using the immunoSEQ multiplex PCR assay. TCRdb limited this immuneACCESS table to in-frame rearrangements with V and J called. A share of clones is missing; checked studies link under half to unresolved V genes, and the rest is unexplained. This sample holds 140,000 or so clones; approximately 83% were observed only once. Jointly, the top ten make up around 3.1% of the sample. What was sequenced was peripheral blood. All receptors derive from an elderly woman with acute or convalescent COVID-19.

This clone was seen only once. V and J are TRBV27 and TRBJ1-5, with D unclear. The CDR3 is made up of 13 amino acids. V lost 6 bases to trimming and J lost 5 bases, with 11 bases between them. The germline V gene encodes CDR1 MNHEY and CDR2 SMNVEV (reference sequence). The CDR3 region is CASSQREYQPQHF. CDR3 DNA sequence: TGTGCCAGCAGCCAAAGGGAGTATCAGCCCCAGCATTTT.

This chain connects TRBV11-2 to TRBJ2-3, with TRBD1 as a possible D gene (6 bases). Germline V lookup: CDR1 SGHAT, CDR2 FQNNGV. This CDR3 comprises 16 residues. Trimming stripped 2 bases from V and 2 bases from J, with 14 bases between. In DNA form, the CDR3 reads TGTGCCAGCAGCTTAATAACAGGGTTAGCCACAGATACGCAGTATTTT. The encoded protein is CASSLITGLATDTQYF. Complete variable domain (other parts from reference TRBV11-2 and TRBJ2-3): EAGVAQSPRYKIIEKRQSVAFWCNPISGHATLYWYQQILGQGPKLLIQFQNNGVVDDSQLPKDRFSAERLKGVDSTLKIQPAKLEDSAVYLCASSLITGLATDTQYFGPGTRLTVL.

This clone occurred once. CDR3 in DNA: TGTGCCAGCACCCGAGAGGGGGTCCATGGCTACACCTTC. This gives the protein CASTREGVHGYTF. V usage is TRBV6-5 and J usage is TRBJ1-2; D might be TRBD1 (6 bases). Between the trimmed V and J ends, which lost 7 bases and 6 bases, there was a span of 15 bases. Germline values: CDR1 MNHEY, CDR2 SVGAGI. This CDR3 spans 13 amino acids.

The chain joins TRBV30 to TRBJ1-1, with TRBD1 matching over 7 bases. The germline CDR1 and CDR2 sequences are GTSNPN and SVGIG (reference sequence). The length of the CDR3 is 14 residues. Losses at the gene ends were 2 bases for V and 0 bases for J; bases not matched to a gene: 3. CDR3: CAWSLGQLNTEAFF. As DNA, the CDR3 is TGTGCCTGGAGTTTGGGACAGCTGAACACTGAAGCTTTCTTT.

The rearrangement uses TRBV6-5 and TRBJ1-5; a possible D gene is TRBD1 (6 bases). Trimming stripped 7 bases from V and 2 bases from J, with 15 bases between. The CDR3 covers 15 residues. The germline gives CDR1 MNHEY, CDR2 SVGAGI. The CDR3 nucleotides are TGTGCCAGCACTCGAGGGGGTGAGGGCAATCAGCCCCAGCATTTT. Translating gives CASTRGGEGNQPQHF.

The rearrangement uses TRBV6-1 and TRBJ2-7; TRBD1 aligns across 8 bases. The V and J ends lost 1 base and 3 bases, in that order; junction bases with no gene match: 5. Germline CDR1 and CDR2: MNHNS and SASEGT. The CDR3 runs 15 residues. In nucleotides, the CDR3 is TGTGCCAGCAGTGAAGAAAGGACAGGGCGCTACGAGCAGTACTTC. It yields the protein CASSEERTGRYEQYF.

In this sample, this clone turned up once. The chain recombines TRBV7-9 with TRBJ1-1; maybe TRBD1 (6 bases). The CDR3 is 15 amino acids. V lost 1 base and J lost 5, with 14 bases in between. Germline loops: CDR1 SEHNR, CDR2 FQNEAQ (reference sequence). CDR3 bases: TGTGCCAGCAGCTTAGGGGACAAAAGTGGGACTGAAGCTTTCTTT. Its protein is CASSLGDKSGTEAFF. Variable domain in full (rest from reference TRBV7-9 and TRBJ1-1): DTGVSQNPRHKITKRGQNVTFRCDPISEHNRLYWYRQTLGQGPEFLTYFQNEAQLEKSRLLSDRFSAERPKGSFSTLEIQRTEQGDSAMYLCASSLGDKSGTEAFFGQGTRLTVV.

J is TRBJ2-1 and V is TRBV4-1, with TRBD2 as a possible D gene (5 bases). Germline V gene data show CDR1 as MGHRA and CDR2 as YSYEKL. The CDR3 covers 14 residues. Trimming removed 1 base from V and 8 bases from J, with 12 bases in between. In DNA form, the CDR3 reads TGCGCCAGCAGCCAAGTCGAGAGGGAGTATGAGCAGTTCTTC. Amino acid sequence: CASSQVEREYEQFF.

This chain links TRBV5-1 with TRBJ1-2; D is ambiguous. V was cut by 3 bases and J by 2 bases, with 8 bases left in between. The V gene's germline CDR1 is SGHRS and CDR2 YFSETQ. The CDR3 has 13 amino acids. CDR3 in amino acids: CASSSATNYGYTF. The CDR3 nucleotides are TGCGCCAGCAGCTCAGCGACCAACTATGGCTACACCTTC.

This clone was seen once. This chain connects TRBV19 to TRBJ1-4; D is perhaps TRBD1 (6 bases). Germline assignment: CDR1 LNHDA and CDR2 SQIVND (reference sequence). CDR3 length: 16 residues. The V end was cut by 5 bases, the J end by 8 bases, with 21 bases between. This chain's CDR3 is CASSPPVGGAWEKLFF. The CDR3 nucleotides read TGTGCCAGTAGTCCCCCCGTGGGGGGGGCTTGGGAAAAACTGTTTTTT.

This chain connects TRBV25-1 to TRBJ1-2; 8 nucleotides line up with TRBD1. J lost 4 bases, V lost 7 bases, and 5 bases had no gene match. The CDR3 length is 13 residues. Germline V gene lookup returns CDR1 MGHDK and CDR2 SYGVNS. The chain's CDR3 is CASTEGTGYGYTF. The DNA of the CDR3 is TGTGCCAGCACTGAGGGGACAGGCTATGGCTACACCTTC.

This chain joins TRBV5-5 and TRBJ1-2; TRBD1 matches at 7 bases. V lost 4 bases, J lost 8 bases, and 17 bases stayed unmatched. The CDR3 has 16 residues. Germline CDR1 and CDR2: SGHKS and YYEKEE (reference sequence). The CDR3 DNA reads TGTGCCAGCAGCCCGGACAGGAACCCTACCCCTAGGGGCTACACCTTC. Residues: CASSPDRNPTPRGYTF.

The V call is TRBV10-3, the J call TRBJ1-1; no firm D call. Germline V CDR1 and CDR2: ENHRY, SYGVKD. Trimming stripped 6 bases from V and 8 bases from J, with 10 bases between. This CDR3 comprises 11 residues. The CDR3 loop is CAIREFREAFF. The CDR3 nucleotides are TGTGCCATCAGGGAATTCAGGGAAGCTTTCTTT.

Here the CDR3 reads CASSLPPGGSSPLHF. The DNA for the CDR3 is TGTGCCAGCAGCTTGCCGCCAGGGGGCAGTTCACCCCTCCACTTT. This chain uses TRBV7-3 with TRBJ1-6; TRBD1 matches 8 bases. The CDR3 is 15 residues long. Per germline, CDR1 SGHTA and CDR2 FQGTGA. After removal of 3 bases from V and 9 bases from J, the junction contained 7 bases not matched to a gene.

The chain employs TRBV29-1 and TRBJ1-2, with a tentative D call TRBD1 (5 bases). V lost 6 bases and J lost 5, with 16 bases in between. The germline V gene has CDR1 SQVTM and CDR2 ANQGSEA. The CDR3 spans 13 residues. The CDR3 reads CSVLGDPVYGYTF. The DNA of the CDR3 is TGCAGCGTCCTAGGGGATCCAGTTTATGGCTACACCTTC.

The gene calls are TRBV2 and TRBJ2-6; possible D gene TRBD1, 5 bases. Germline-derived CDR1 and CDR2 are SNHLY and FYNNEI. Trimming pared 4 bases from V and 0 bases from J, leaving 10 bases between. This CDR3 has 16 residues. CDR3: CASSADRPSGANVLTF. The CDR3 DNA follows: TGTGCCAGCAGTGCTGACAGACCCTCTGGGGCCAACGTCCTGACTTTC.